This TCR beta chain was documented in a study of CD8 T cells in ankylosing spondylitis. Study results and limitations: Several of the motif variants were reported before in synovial fluid and blood from reactive arthritis. Seemingly characteristic of ankylosing spondylitis blood was a TCR beta motif consisting of several highly homologous variants. Disease-linked clones reportedly showed significant enrichment in matched ankylosing spondylitis synovial fluid.

The length of the CDR3 is 14 residues. In making TCR beta libraries, quantitative 5'-RACE with molecular barcodes was used. Via MiXCR, TCRdb re-called the 5' RACE reads, giving one row per CDR3 protein. This sample has 150,000 to 200,000 distinct CDR3 sequences, with 15% to 20% found just once. This clonotype was detected a few times. Its antigen is not known. What was sequenced was blood, either unsorted or a sorted T cell fraction (not recorded which). The rearrangement joins TRBV21-1 to TRBJ2-2; the table assigns TRBD1, which was not confirmed against the DNA. TRBV21-1 is annotated as a pseudogene. The TCR sequence derives from a male donor with ankylosing spondylitis or in good health (not recorded which). In DNA form, the CDR3 reads TGTGCCACCACGAAACAAACAGGGGGCGGGGAGCTGTTTTTT. Protein sequence: CATTKQTGGGELFF.